The clone carrying this T cell receptor (beta chain) was observed a single time. This sample was taken from a study of blood T cell repertoires in COVID-19. As for the study in general: Whether acute or convalescent, the COVID-19 samples came from the United States, Italy and Spain.

Per the authors' pipeline: Amplification from reference gene primers served as the basis for estimated nucleated cell counts. Sequencing used immunoSEQ multiplex PCR; TCRdb keeps in-frame clones, though not all of them. The V and J calls and clone size come from that table; D and trimming were worked out from the DNA. This table has about 130,000 clones, approximately 90% appearing once. Patients in Seattle were enrolled during active infection, then followed longitudinally. This CDR3 has 17 amino acids. With 2 bases clipped from V and 2 bases from J, the junction kept 7 bases outside the gene matches. The germline gives CDR1 MNHNS, CDR2 SASEGT.

This receptor was taken from a man between 45 and 60 years old with COVID-19, enrolled during active disease. The specimen was peripheral blood. This chain uses TRBV6-1 with TRBJ2-3; 10 positions agree with TRBD2. CDR3 coding DNA: TGTGCCAGCAGTGAAACCGGGACTAGCGCGAACACAGATACGCAGTATTTT. It yields the protein CASSETGTSANTDTQYF.